This is a list of T cell receptor beta chains from one sample in a study of control samples from healthy donors and cancer patients. Produced via immunoSEQ multiplex PCR; TCRdb's table is partial and in-frame only. Among 390,000 or so clones listed, 90% were seen once. Sequencing was performed on PBMCs. The receptors stem from a middle-aged man with head and neck cancer. The CDR3 runs from the conserved cysteine through the conserved F or W. D genes are given only for firm matches. Size is omitted from some rows. Given values are once, few, many or a class for expanded clones.

CDR3nt: TGTGCCAGCAGTTTACTGACCACAGATACGCAGTATTTT
CDR3aa: CASSLLTTDTQYF
j_gene: TRBJ2-3
len: 13
d_gene: .
v_gene: TRBV27
abundance: .

CDR3nt: TGTGCCAGCAGTGACTGCAGGACCCACCAAGAGACCCAGTACTTC
CDR3aa: CASSDCRTHQETQYF
j_gene: TRBJ2-5
len: 15
d_gene: .
v_gene: TRBV6-4
abundance: .

CDR3nt: TGTGCCAGCAGCAAGGGGCCAAAAAATTACAATGAGCAGTTCTTC
CDR3aa: CASSKGPKNYNEQFF
j_gene: TRBJ2-1
len: 15
d_gene: .
v_gene: TRBV6-5
abundance: .

CDR3nt: TGTGCCAGCAGCATCCGAGCGGGCGGGGGGTACTCCTACAATGAGCAGTTCTTC
CDR3aa: CASSIRAGGGYSYNEQFF
j_gene: TRBJ2-1
len: 18
d_gene: TRBD2
v_gene: TRBV9
abundance: .

CDR3nt: TGTGCCAGCAGTACCGGCAGGAATCAGCCCCAGCATTTT
CDR3aa: CASSTGRNQPQHF
j_gene: TRBJ1-5
len: 13
d_gene: .
v_gene: TRBV6-5
abundance: .

CDR3nt: TGTGCCAGCAGTGAAGCGAGTGGTTATGTCTTGGGGGTATATAGCAATCAGCCCCAGCATTTT
CDR3aa: CASSEASGYVLGVYSNQPQHF
j_gene: TRBJ1-5
len: 21
d_gene: .
v_gene: TRBV2
abundance: .

CDR3nt: TGTGCCAGCAACCGCCGGGGGAGCAATCAGCCCCAGCATTTT
CDR3aa: CASNRRGSNQPQHF
j_gene: TRBJ1-5
len: 14
d_gene: .
v_gene: TRBV6-5
abundance: .

CDR3nt: TGTGCCAGCAGCTTGGGACGGGGGCCCGAGCAGTACTTC
CDR3aa: CASSLGRGPEQYF
j_gene: TRBJ2-7
len: 13
d_gene: .
v_gene: TRBV5-4
abundance: once

CDR3nt: TGTGCCAGCTCACCGGGGGATAATTCACCCCTCCACTTT
CDR3aa: CASSPGDNSPLHF
j_gene: TRBJ1-6
len: 13
d_gene: .
v_gene: TRBV18
abundance: .

CDR3nt: TGTGCCACCCTGTCGACTAGCTCAAATGAGCAGTTCTTC
CDR3aa: CATLSTSSNEQFF
j_gene: TRBJ2-1
len: 13
d_gene: TRBD2
v_gene: TRBV6-5
abundance: .

CDR3nt: TGTGCCAGTAGCGCCACGACTCCAGTAGAAGCTTTCTTT
CDR3aa: CASSATTPVEAFF
j_gene: TRBJ1-1
len: 13
d_gene: .
v_gene: TRBV19
abundance: .

CDR3nt: TGTGCCAGCAGCTTAGCACCGACAGGACCCATCGCAGAGACCCAGTACTTC
CDR3aa: CASSLAPTGPIAETQYF
j_gene: TRBJ2-5
len: 17
d_gene: .
v_gene: TRBV7-3
abundance: once

CDR3nt: TGTGCCAGCAGTTCCTCGGCTAGGCAAGAGACCCAGTACTTC
CDR3aa: CASSSSARQETQYF
j_gene: TRBJ2-5
len: 14
d_gene: .
v_gene: TRBV27
abundance: .

CDR3nt: TGCGCCAGCGCAACGGTCGGGGGGCTCAACGAGCAGTACTTC
CDR3aa: CASATVGGLNEQYF
j_gene: TRBJ2-7
len: 14
d_gene: .
v_gene: TRBV5-1
abundance: .

CDR3nt: TGCGCCAGCAGCCCGATTAAGTCACCCATCGCGGCAGATACGCAGTATTTT
CDR3aa: CASSPIKSPIAADTQYF
j_gene: TRBJ2-3
len: 17
d_gene: .
v_gene: TRBV4-3
abundance: .

CDR3nt: TGTGCCAGCAGCTCCCCCCCAGTTTACGAGCAGTACTTC
CDR3aa: CASSSPPVYEQYF
j_gene: TRBJ2-7
len: 13
d_gene: .
v_gene: TRBV7-2
abundance: .

CDR3nt: TGTGCCACCAGCGACAACGGACAGGTCTACGAGCAGTACTTC
CDR3aa: CATSDNGQVYEQYF
j_gene: TRBJ2-7
len: 14
d_gene: TRBD1
v_gene: TRBV24-1
abundance: .

CDR3nt: TGTGCCAGCAGTCGAACTAGCGGGAGGGCCGCCGGGGAGCTGTTTTTT
CDR3aa: CASSRTSGRAAGELFF
j_gene: TRBJ2-2
len: 16
d_gene: TRBD2
v_gene: TRBV27
abundance: .

CDR3nt: TGTGCCAGCGGGGGGACTAGCGGGAGTAAAGATACGCAGTATTTT
CDR3aa: CASGGTSGSKDTQYF
j_gene: TRBJ2-3
len: 15
d_gene: TRBD2
v_gene: TRBV3-1/TRBV3-2
abundance: once

CDR3nt: TGTGCCAGCAGCCTGGCGGGGGGCGGAGAGACCCAGTACTTC
CDR3aa: CASSLAGGGETQYF
j_gene: TRBJ2-5
len: 14
d_gene: TRBD2
v_gene: TRBV7-9
abundance: .

CDR3nt: TGTGCCAGCAGTTACTCGACCCCTAGCAATCAGCCCCAGCATTTT
CDR3aa: CASSYSTPSNQPQHF
j_gene: TRBJ1-5
len: 15
d_gene: .
v_gene: TRBV6-6
abundance: .

CDR3nt: TGTGCCAGCAGCGTTATTTCTGGGTTTGGAACCGGGGAGCTGTTTTTT
CDR3aa: CASSVISGFGTGELFF
j_gene: TRBJ2-2
len: 16
d_gene: .
v_gene: TRBV9
abundance: .

CDR3nt: TGTGCCAGCAGCCCGACAGGGACCTATGGCTACACCTTC
CDR3aa: CASSPTGTYGYTF
j_gene: TRBJ1-2
len: 13
d_gene: TRBD1
v_gene: TRBV12-3/TRBV12-4
abundance: .

CDR3nt: TGTGCCAGCAGCTTGGCCAGGGACCCAGTCTACAATGAGCAGTTCTTC
CDR3aa: CASSLARDPVYNEQFF
j_gene: TRBJ2-1
len: 16
d_gene: .
v_gene: TRBV5-5
abundance: .

CDR3nt: TGTGCCTGGGAATCCGGGACAGGGGTTAGTGGCTACACCTTC
CDR3aa: CAWESGTGVSGYTF
j_gene: TRBJ1-2
len: 14
d_gene: TRBD1
v_gene: TRBV30
abundance: .

CDR3nt: TGCGCCAGCAGTCCTCTAGGCGCTTTCTTT
CDR3aa: CASSPLGAFF
j_gene: TRBJ1-1
len: 10
d_gene: .
v_gene: TRBV23-1
abundance: .

CDR3nt: TGTGCCAGCAGCGTCATCGGGACGTCCTTCGAGCAGTACTTC
CDR3aa: CASSVIGTSFEQYF
j_gene: TRBJ2-7
len: 14
d_gene: .
v_gene: TRBV7-2
abundance: .

CDR3nt: TGCAGTGCTAGTCTTAGTCAGCAGCAGCCCCAGCATTTT
CDR3aa: CSASLSQQQPQHF
j_gene: TRBJ1-5
len: 13
d_gene: .
v_gene: TRBV20-1
abundance: once

CDR3nt: TGCGCCAGCAGACCTCCGGGACAAGCCGGAGGGTGGTCGACCCAGTACTTC
CDR3aa: CASRPPGQAGGWSTQYF
j_gene: TRBJ2-5
len: 17
d_gene: .
v_gene: TRBV5-1
abundance: once

CDR3nt: TGTGCCAGCAGTCTAAGGGATAACTCTGGGGCCAACGTCCTGACTTTC
CDR3aa: CASSLRDNSGANVLTF
j_gene: TRBJ2-6
len: 16
d_gene: .
v_gene: TRBV25-1
abundance: .

CDR3nt: TGTGCCAGCTCACCGGGACAGGGAGAGGACGGCTACACCTTC
CDR3aa: CASSPGQGEDGYTF
j_gene: TRBJ1-2
len: 14
d_gene: TRBD1
v_gene: TRBV18
abundance: .

CDR3nt: TGTGCCAGCAGCACCGGACAGGGTAATTCACCCCTCCACTTT
CDR3aa: CASSTGQGNSPLHF
j_gene: TRBJ1-6
len: 14
d_gene: TRBD1
v_gene: TRBV7-6
abundance: .

CDR3nt: TGTGCCACCAGCAGAGATCGAAAGGGAGGTCAGCCCCAGCATTTT
CDR3aa: CATSRDRKGGQPQHF
j_gene: TRBJ1-5
len: 15
d_gene: .
v_gene: TRBV15
abundance: .

CDR3nt: TGTGCAAGTCGCCCCGACCCCCAGGGGACTCCCCATACCCACGAGCAGTACTTC
CDR3aa: CASRPDPQGTPHTHEQYF
j_gene: TRBJ2-7
len: 18
d_gene: .
v_gene: TRBV12-2
abundance: .

CDR3nt: TGTGCCAGCTGGCGCGAACAGGAGTACACCGGGGAGCTGTTTTTT
CDR3aa: CASWREQEYTGELFF
j_gene: TRBJ2-2
len: 15
d_gene: .
v_gene: TRBV6-5
abundance: .

CDR3nt: TGTGCCAGTACGGGAACCTATAATTCACCCCTCCACTTT
CDR3aa: CASTGTYNSPLHF
j_gene: TRBJ1-6
len: 13
d_gene: .
v_gene: TRBV19
abundance: .